These 4 T cell receptor beta chains came from one sample sequenced in a study of neoadjuvant anti-PD-1 for oral cavity cancer. The protocol was immunoSEQ multiplex PCR, while the TCRdb copy is restricted to in-frame clones and leaves out a portion. The repertoire holds over 15,000 clones, with 60% to 80% as singletons. Here the sequenced sample was PBMCs, taken before nivolumab (anti-PD-1) treatment. All receptors come from a person aged 40 to 85 with oral cavity squamous cell carcinoma.

J is TRBJ2-7 and V is TRBV29-1, with 9 positions matching TRBD1. CDR3 length: 13 residues. Looked up from germline, CDR1 is SQVTM and CDR2 is ANQGSEA. With 6 bases clipped from V and 4 bases from J, the junction kept 7 bases outside the gene matches. The CDR3 here is CSVTGQGKYEQYF. DNA for the CDR3: TGCAGCGTCACGGGACAGGGCAAGTACGAGCAGTACTTC.

The chain is built from TRBV10-1 and TRBJ2-6; tentatively, D is TRBD1 (6 bases). The CDR3 covers 17 residues. The germline V gene has CDR1 WNHNN and CDR2 SYGVQD (reference sequence). V was pared by 3 bases and J by 0 bases, with 12 bases between. As DNA, the CDR3 is TGCGCCAGCAGTGATGGCAGGGGTTACTCTGGGGCCAACGTCCTGACTTTC. Amino acid sequence: CASSDGRGYSGANVLTF.

This clone was seen more than once but under ten times. J is TRBJ2-2 and V is TRBV30; TRBD1 aligns across 9 bases. The CDR3 runs to 15 residues. Germline V gene lookup returns CDR1 GTSNPN and CDR2 SVGIG (reference sequence). V dropped 7 bases and J dropped 4; count of bases not matched to a gene: 10. CDR3 nucleotides: TGTGCCTTTCGTAGTGGGACAGGGATCACCGGGGAGCTGTTTTTT. It yields the protein CAFRSGTGITGELFF.

The chain has TRBV27 and TRBJ2-2; D might be TRBD1 or TRBD2, each matching 6 bases. This CDR3 is 16 amino acids long. The ends were cut back, 3 bases at V and 0 bases at J, with 11 bases in the middle. CDR1 and CDR2 from the germline V gene are MNHEY and SMNVEV (reference sequence). The CDR3 here is CASSLVGGANTGELFF. The CDR3 region has the DNA TGTGCCAGCAGTTTGGTCGGGGGCGCGAACACCGGGGAGCTGTTTTTT.